The 10 T cell receptor beta chains presented below share a single source sample, sequenced in a study of T cells in Graves' hyperthyroidism and ophthalmopathy. TCR beta CDR3 regions were amplified from RNA. The primer set for the first-round RT-PCR of the TCR CDR3 was HTBI. TCRdb analysed the multiplex PCR reads with MiXCR anew, one entry per CDR3 protein. The sample carries about 640,000 distinct CDR3 sequences, around 21% recorded once. Specimen: blood. All receptors come from a man aged 30-40 years with Graves' ophthalmopathy.

The rearrangement links TRBV7-9 to TRBJ2-5, with 12 bases matching TRBD2. The CDR3 extends over 21 amino acids. Germline V gives CDR1 SEHNR, CDR2 FQNEAQ (reference sequence). V gave up 5 bases and J gave up 4 bases; unmatched junction bases: 23. CDR3 in amino acids: CASSKTSGLWTSGKVGETQYF. CDR3 in DNA: TGTGCCAGCAGCAAAACCTCGGGACTGTGGACTAGCGGGAAGGTGGGAGAGACCCAGTACTTC.

This clonotype has a handful of counts. This chain connects TRBV25-1 to TRBJ1-4; 10 nucleotides match TRBD1. This CDR3 is 17 amino acids long. Germline CDR1 and CDR2: MGHDK and SYGVNS. With V trimmed by 7 bases and J by 5 bases, 13 bases remained unmatched. The DNA of the CDR3 is TGTGCCAGCAACACCGGCGGTGGGGACAGGGGAAATGAAAAACTGTTTTTT. Its translation is CASNTGGGDRGNEKLFF.

A remark on this clonotype: A much larger clone lies a single base off, so this may be a read error. V gene TRBV28 combines with J gene TRBJ2-1; tentative D call: TRBD2 (5 bases). The germline V gene has CDR1 MDHEN and CDR2 SYDVKM. Trimming cost V 3 bases and J 3 bases, with 6 bases left between them. The CDR3 runs to 13 residues. The CDR3 nucleotides read TGTGCCAGCAGTTTCGCGGGCTACAATGAGCAGTTCTTC. This sequence encodes CASSFAGYNEQFF.

The chain has TRBV29-1 and TRBJ2-1; tentatively, D is TRBD2 (5 bases). Germline values: CDR1 SQVTM, CDR2 ANQGSEA. The V end lost 4 bases, the J end lost 6 bases, and 16 bases lay between the germline ends. CDR3 size: 14 residues. CDR3 sequence (DNA): TGCAGCGTTGTAGAAGCGGTAGGCCCCAATGAGCAGTTCTTC. Translated, it gives CSVVEAVGPNEQFF.

This clonotype showed up just a few times. The gene calls are TRBV6-2 or TRBV6-3 and TRBJ1-5; TRBD1 matches at 10 bases. The CDR3 contains 16 residues. The germline V gene has CDR1 MNHEY and CDR2 SVGEGT. The V segment lost 8 bases and the J segment 3 bases; nucleotides outside the gene matches: 10. The DNA for the CDR3 is TGTGCCAGCCGTCCTCCTGGGACAGGGGTCAATCAGCCCCAGCATTTT. Amino acid sequence: CASRPPGTGVNQPQHF.

This clonotype was recorded many times. V and J are TRBV28 and TRBJ2-1; 11 nucleotides align to TRBD2. CDR1 and CDR2 from the germline V gene are MDHEN and SYDVKM. This CDR3 has 16 residues. V shed 2 bases, J shed 4 bases, and the junction held 4 bases outside the gene matches. The DNA of the CDR3 is TGTGCCAGCAGTTTACCTAGCGGGAGGTTATACAATGAGCAGTTCTTC. Amino acid sequence: CASSLPSGRLYNEQFF.

V is TRBV6-1 and J is TRBJ2-2; D call uncertain. This CDR3 region has 15 residues. CDR1 and CDR2 (germline): MNHNS, SASEGT. Trimming removed 3 bases from V and 2 bases from J, with 10 bases in between. CDR3 residues: CASSDQPFNTGELFF. The CDR3, as DNA: TGTGCCAGCAGTGATCAGCCGTTTAACACCGGGGAGCTGTTTTTT.

This clonotype was found a few times. CDR3 bases: TGCGCCAGCAGCTTACCGGGACTAGGGAACGAGCAGTACTTC. Translation gives CASSLPGLGNEQYF. The chain links TRBV5-1 to TRBJ2-7, with TRBD2 identical over 8 bases. Germline lookup yields CDR1 SGHRS and CDR2 YFSETQ. This CDR3 comprises 14 residues. V shed 2 bases and J 5 bases; nucleotides not matched to a gene: 6.

This CDR3 is CASSYRPTSRAPDTQYF. CDR3 in DNA: TGTGCCAGCAGTTACAGGCCGACTAGCCGAGCCCCAGATACGCAGTATTTT. V usage is TRBV6-5 and J usage is TRBJ2-3, with TRBD2 matching 7 bases. CDR1 MNHEY and CDR2 SVGAGI come from the germline V gene. Trimming removed 2 bases from V and 4 bases from J; junction bases left unmatched: 12. The CDR3 length is 17 residues.

J is TRBJ2-1 and V is TRBV2; no firm D call. Per the germline V gene, CDR1 is SNHLY and CDR2 is FYNNEI. The V gene lost 8 bases and the J gene lost 6 bases, with 8 bases spanning the gap. The CDR3 is 11 amino acids. CDR3 bases: TGTGCCAGCGGATGGGGCAATGAGCAGTTCTTC. This codes for CASGWGNEQFF.